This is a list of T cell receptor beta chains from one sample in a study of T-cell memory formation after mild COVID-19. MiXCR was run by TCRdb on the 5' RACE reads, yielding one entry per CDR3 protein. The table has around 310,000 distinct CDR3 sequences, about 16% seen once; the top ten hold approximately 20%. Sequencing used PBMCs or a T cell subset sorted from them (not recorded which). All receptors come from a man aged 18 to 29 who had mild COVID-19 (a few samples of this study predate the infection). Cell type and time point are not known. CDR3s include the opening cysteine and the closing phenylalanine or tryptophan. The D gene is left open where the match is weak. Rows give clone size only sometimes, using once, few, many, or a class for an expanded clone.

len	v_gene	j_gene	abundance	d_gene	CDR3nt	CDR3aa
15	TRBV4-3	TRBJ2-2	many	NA	TGCGCCAGCAGCCAAGTGGGGCGCGGCACCGGGGAGCTGTTTTTT	CASSQVGRGTGELFF
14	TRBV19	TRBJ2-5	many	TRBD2	TGTGCCAGTAAGAGGGACTCCGGGAGGGAGACCCAGTACTTC	CASKRDSGRETQYF
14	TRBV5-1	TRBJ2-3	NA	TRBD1	TGCGCCAGCAGCTCGGGACAGGGCCAAGATACGCAGTATTTT	CASSSGQGQDTQYF
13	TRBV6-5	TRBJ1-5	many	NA	TGTGCCAGCAGTTACGGGGCCAATCAGCCCCAGCATTTT	CASSYGANQPQHF
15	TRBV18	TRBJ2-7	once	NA	TGTGCCAGCTCTCCTGGGGATGAAACGACCTACGAGCAGTACTTC	CASSPGDETTYEQYF
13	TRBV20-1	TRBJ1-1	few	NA	TGCAGTGCTAGAGTCCACAGAAACACTGAAGCTTTCTTT	CSARVHRNTEAFF
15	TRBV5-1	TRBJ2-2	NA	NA	TGCGCCAGCAGCCCACAGGCCGCGAACACCGGTGAGCTGTTTTTT	CASSPQAANTGELFF
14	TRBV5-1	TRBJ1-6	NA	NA	TGCGCCAGCAGCTCCGAAGGGGGTAATTCACCCCTCCACTTT	CASSSEGGNSPLHF
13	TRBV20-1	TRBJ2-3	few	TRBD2	TGCAGTGCTGCTAGCGGGGGGACAGATACGCAGTATTTT	CSAASGGTDTQYF
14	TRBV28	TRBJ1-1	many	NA	TGTGCCAGCAGTTTTCTACGGGGTAGTAGTGAAGCTTTCTTT	CASSFLRGSSEAFF
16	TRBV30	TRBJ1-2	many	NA	TGTGCCTGGAGTAGACAGACCCCTCTTCATTCCAGTGGCTACACCTTC	CAWSRQTPLHSSGYTF
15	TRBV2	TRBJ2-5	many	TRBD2	TGTGCCAGCGGGCGGAGTAGCGGGGGAGGGGAGACCCAGTACTTC	CASGRSSGGGETQYF
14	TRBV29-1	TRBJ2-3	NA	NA	TGCAGCGTTTCAGAGACGGCTAGCACAGAGACGCAGTATTTT	CSVSETASTETQYF
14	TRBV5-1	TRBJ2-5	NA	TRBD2	TGCGCCAGCAGCTTGCAGCGGGGGGAAGAGACCCAGTACTTC	CASSLQRGEETQYF
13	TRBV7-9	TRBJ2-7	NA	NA	TGTGCCAGCAGCTTCGGCTACCACTACGAGCAGTACTTC	CASSFGYHYEQYF
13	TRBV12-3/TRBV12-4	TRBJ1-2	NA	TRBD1	TGTGCCAGCAGCCCTCGACAGGGAAGTGGCTACACCTTC	CASSPRQGSGYTF
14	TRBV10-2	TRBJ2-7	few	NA	TGCGCCAGCAGTGAAGCAGGCACCTTCTACGAGCAGTACTTC	CASSEAGTFYEQYF
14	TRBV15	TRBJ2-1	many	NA	TGTGCCACCAGCAGAGTGGCAGCCTACAATGAGCAGTTCTTC	CATSRVAAYNEQFF
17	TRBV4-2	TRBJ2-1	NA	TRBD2	TGTGCCAGCAGCCGCAAACCGAGACTAGCGGAGACACATGAGCAGTTCTTC	CASSRKPRLAETHEQFF
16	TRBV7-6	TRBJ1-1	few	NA	TGTGCCAGCAGCTTAGTAATTGGCGATCGGGGCACTGAAGCTTTCTTT	CASSLVIGDRGTEAFF
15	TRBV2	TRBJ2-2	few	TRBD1	TGTGCCAGCACCGGACAGGGGGGGAGCACCGGGGAGCTGTTTTTT	CASTGQGGSTGELFF
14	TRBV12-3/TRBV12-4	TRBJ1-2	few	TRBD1	TGTGCCAGCAGGCCGGGACAGGGGGCCGATGGCTACACCTTC	CASRPGQGADGYTF
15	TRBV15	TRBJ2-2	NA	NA	TGTGCCACCAGCTGGAGACAGACGAACACCGGGGAGCTGTTTTTT	CATSWRQTNTGELFF
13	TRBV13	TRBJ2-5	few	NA	TGTGCCAGCAGCTTACTTGCGTCTGAGACCCAGTACTTC	CASSLLASETQYF
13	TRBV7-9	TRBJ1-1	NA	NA	TGTGCCATCGAAGCGGGGGGCGACACTGAAGCTTTCTTT	CAIEAGGDTEAFF
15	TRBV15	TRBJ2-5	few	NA	TGTGCCACCAGCAGAGCACGGCAGGGCCAAGAGACCCAGTACTTC	CATSRARQGQETQYF
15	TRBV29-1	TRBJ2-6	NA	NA	TGCAGCGTTGGGACGGGTTTCACTGGGGCCAACGTCCTGACTTTC	CSVGTGFTGANVLTF
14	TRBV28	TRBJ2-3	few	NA	TGTGCCAGCAGTTTACCCGTCACCTTTTATACGCAGTATTTT	CASSLPVTFYTQYF
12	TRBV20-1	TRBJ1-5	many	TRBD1	TGCAGTGCTAGGACAGGGGAACAGCCCCAGCATTTT	CSARTGEQPQHF
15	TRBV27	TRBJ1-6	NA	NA	TGTGCCAGCAGTTTTATGAGACGGTATAATTCACCCCTCCACTTT	CASSFMRRYNSPLHF
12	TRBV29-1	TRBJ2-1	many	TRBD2	TGCAGCGTCTCTAGCGGGGGCTATGAGCAGTTCTTC	CSVSSGGYEQFF
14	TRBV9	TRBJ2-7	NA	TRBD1	TGTGCCAGCAGCACCGGACAGGATACCTACGAGCAGTACTTC	CASSTGQDTYEQYF
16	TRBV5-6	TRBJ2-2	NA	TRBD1	TGTGCCAGCAGCGCGGAGGGACAGGGGGTAACCGGGGAGCTGTTTTTT	CASSAEGQGVTGELFF
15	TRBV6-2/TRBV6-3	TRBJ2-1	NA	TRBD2	TGTGCCAGCAGGGGAAGGCGGGACTACCACAATGAGCAGTTCTTC	CASRGRRDYHNEQFF
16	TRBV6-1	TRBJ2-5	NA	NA	TGTGCCAGCAGTGAAATAGGGACCCTGTACCAAGAGACCCAGTACTTC	CASSEIGTLYQETQYF